These 22 T cell receptor beta chains originate from one sample sequenced in a study of shared clonotypes between healthy human individuals. The assay was immunoSEQ multiplex PCR, and TCRdb's table has in-frame clones only and misses some. Among roughly 500,000 clones listed, 70% to 80% were seen once. Sequencing used PBMCs. Every receptor here comes from a woman between 40 and 55 years old in good health. Some clones in this sample may be carry-over from other donors' samples.

The gene calls are TRBV7-9 and TRBJ2-7; D is perhaps TRBD1 (6 bases). Trimming pared 6 bases from V and 3 bases from J, leaving 24 bases between. Per the germline V gene, CDR1 is SEHNR and CDR2 is FQNEAQ (reference sequence). CDR3 length equals 17 residues. CDR3 sequence reads: CASSSISGRTDNYEQYF. CDR3 bases: TGTGCCAGCAGTTCCATTTCAGGTCGGACAGACAACTACGAGCAGTACTTC.

The CDR3 loop is CAWSVPNLVAEAFF. CDR3 in DNA: TGTGCCTGGAGTGTCCCGAATTTAGTGGCTGAAGCTTTCTTT. The gene calls are TRBV30 and TRBJ1-1; D gene ambiguous. V shed 0 bases and J shed 6 bases, with 14 bases lying between them. Per the germline V gene, CDR1 is GTSNPN and CDR2 is SVGIG (reference sequence). This CDR3 has 14 amino acids.

J is TRBJ1-1 and V is TRBV7-2; 12 bases are a match to TRBD1. The CDR3 runs to 15 residues. Trimming removed 4 bases from V and 3 bases from J; junction bases left unmatched: 3. Germline lookup yields CDR1 SGHTA and CDR2 FQGNSA. The CDR3 coding sequence is TGTGCCAGCAGCTCTGGGACAGGGGGCCACACTGAAGCTTTCTTT. Residues: CASSSGTGGHTEAFF.

The rearrangement joins TRBV19 to TRBJ2-2; the D is unclear. V was clipped by 6 bases and J by 4 bases, with 6 bases between them. Per the germline V gene, CDR1 is LNHDA and CDR2 is SQIVND (reference sequence). This CDR3 has 12 amino acids. The CDR3 reads CASSPLTGELFF. The CDR3 coding sequence is TGTGCCAGTAGCCCCCTCACCGGGGAGCTGTTTTTT. Supplemented by reference TRBV19 and TRBJ2-2, the full variable domain reads DGGITQSPKYLFRKEGQNVTLSCEQNLNHDAMYWYRQDPGQGLRLIYYSQIVNDFQKGDIAEGYSVSREKKESFPLTVTSAQKNPTAFYLCASSPLTGELFFGEGSRLTVL.

The chain is built from TRBV9 and TRBJ2-3; D may be TRBD1 or TRBD2 (5 bases each). Trimming pared 0 bases from V and 6 bases from J, leaving 14 bases between. From germline, CDR1 is SGDLS and CDR2 YYNGEE. The length of the CDR3 is 15 residues. The CDR3 reads CASSVVGTGWDTQYF. Here the CDR3 DNA reads TGTGCCAGCAGCGTAGTTGGGACGGGATGGGATACGCAGTATTTT.

The chain has TRBV29-1 and TRBJ2-7; tentative D call: TRBD2 (5 bases). Germline CDR1 and CDR2: SQVTM and ANQGSEA. The V end was cut by 2 bases, the J end by 2 bases, with 16 bases between. The CDR3 consists of 15 residues. The CDR3 nucleotides read TGCAGCGTTGAACTTGGGGTTGGCGGGCCCTACGAGCAGTACTTC. It is translated as CSVELGVGGPYEQYF.

The rearrangement uses TRBV4-3 and TRBJ2-7; no clear D gene. The V gene lost 0 bases and the J gene lost 1 base, with 19 bases spanning the gap. CDR1 and CDR2 from the germline V gene are LGHNA and YSLEER. This CDR3 has 18 residues. The CDR3 loop is CASSQDIGRFGVSYEQYF. As DNA, the CDR3 is TGCGCCAGCAGCCAAGATATCGGCCGATTTGGGGTTTCCTACGAGCAGTACTTC.

This clone occurred a few times. The V call is TRBV5-4, the J call TRBJ2-3; 7 positions agree with TRBD2. This CDR3 region has 18 residues. V shed 0 bases, J shed 6 bases, and the junction held 16 bases outside the gene matches. Germline CDR1 and CDR2: SGHNT and YYREEE (reference sequence). CDR3 protein: CASSLGGPLARKSDTQYF. CDR3 nucleotides: TGTGCCAGCAGCTTGGGGGGCCCACTAGCGCGCAAGTCTGATACGCAGTATTTT. Variable domain in full (rest from reference TRBV5-4 and TRBJ2-3): ETGVTQSPTHLIKTRGQQVTLRCSSQSGHNTVSWYQQALGQGPQFIFQYYREEENGRGNFPPRFSGLQFPNYSSELNVNALELDDSALYLCASSLGGPLARKSDTQYFGPGTRLTVL.

The gene calls are TRBV7-9 and TRBJ1-4, with a weak D call TRBD1 (6 bases). The CDR3 extends over 13 amino acids. Germline CDR1 SEHNR, CDR2 FQNEAQ (reference sequence). V lost 3 bases and J 4 bases, leaving 6 bases between the germline ends. The chain's CDR3 is CASSLGHNEKLFF. CDR3 nucleotide sequence: TGTGCCAGCAGCTTGGGACATAATGAAAAACTGTTTTTT.

This chain connects TRBV27 to TRBJ2-2; 10 bases are a match to TRBD1. The germline gives CDR1 MNHEY, CDR2 SMNVEV (reference sequence). The J segment lost 8 bases and the V segment lost 5 bases, leaving 14 bases of the junction unmatched. This CDR3 spans 17 amino acids. This CDR3 reads CASSPHKTGTGEGELFF. CDR3 sequence (DNA): TGTGCCAGCAGTCCACATAAAACCGGGACAGGGGAAGGGGAGCTGTTTTTT.

CDR3 sequence (DNA): TGTGCCAGCAGCACCGGGACCCTCACAGATACGCAGTATTTT. The encoded protein is CASSTGTLTDTQYF. The chain links TRBV11-2 to TRBJ2-3; TRBD1 or TRBD2 may be the D gene (5 bases each). The CDR3 spans 14 residues. V lost 5 bases and J 2 bases, leaving 11 bases between the germline ends. CDR1 and CDR2 (germline): SGHAT, FQNNGV.

The chain carries TRBV19 and TRBJ2-2; TRBD1 aligns across 7 bases. The CDR3 loop spans 14 amino acids. The ends lost 6 bases at V and 4 bases at J; junction bases unmatched: 5. Germline CDR1 LNHDA, CDR2 SQIVND (reference sequence). CDR3 in amino acids: CASSPQGSTGELFF. The CDR3 DNA follows: TGTGCCAGTAGCCCACAGGGGAGCACCGGGGAGCTGTTTTTT.

V is TRBV4-1 and J is TRBJ2-2; D gene uncertain. Trimming took 4 bases from V and 3 from J, leaving 9 bases between them. CDR1 is MGHRA, CDR2 YSYEKL, per germline. The CDR3 runs to 14 residues. The CDR3 sequence is CASSPTSYTGELFF. CDR3 coding DNA: TGCGCCAGCAGCCCGACATCCTACACCGGGGAGCTGTTTTTT.

The rearrangement joins TRBV30 to TRBJ2-2; D remains unclear. Germline CDR1 and CDR2: GTSNPN and SVGIG (reference sequence). V dropped 7 bases and J dropped 2 bases, with 8 bases sitting between them. The CDR3 is 12 amino acids. Written as DNA, the CDR3 is TGTGCCTTTCTGGCCAACACCGGGGAGCTGTTTTTT. This gives the protein CAFLANTGELFF. Variable domain in full (rest from reference TRBV30 and TRBJ2-2): SQTIHQWPATLVQPVGSPLSLECTVEGTSNPNLYWYRQAAGRGLQLLFYSVGIGQISSEVPQNLSASRPQDRQFILSSKKLLLSDSGFYLCAFLANTGELFFGEGSRLTVL.

The V call is TRBV7-9, the J call TRBJ2-2; 8 bases match TRBD1. V lost 3 bases and J lost 4; bases outside the gene matches: 10. CDR3 length equals 17 residues. Germline assignment: CDR1 SEHNR and CDR2 FQNEAQ (reference sequence). This chain's CDR3 is CASSLDYSTGVTGELFF. The DNA of the CDR3 is TGTGCCAGCAGCTTGGACTATTCGACAGGGGTCACCGGGGAGCTGTTTTTT. The whole variable domain, filled in from reference TRBV7-9 and TRBJ2-2, reads DTGVSQNPRHKITKRGQNVTFRCDPISEHNRLYWYRQTLGQGPEFLTYFQNEAQLEKSRLLSDRFSAERPKGSFSTLEIQRTEQGDSAMYLCASSLDYSTGVTGELFFGEGSRLTVL.

The V call is TRBV10-3, the J call TRBJ2-7; the D gene is possibly TRBD2 (7 bases). CDR3 length equals 13 residues. Germline CDR1 ENHRY, CDR2 SYGVKD. V lost 8 bases, J lost 3 bases, and 14 bases lay in between. The CDR3 DNA reads TGTGCCATCCGTAAAGGGGGGGACTACGAGCAGTACTTC. Amino acid sequence: CAIRKGGDYEQYF.

The rearrangement links TRBV5-1 to TRBJ1-3; D is perhaps TRBD1 (6 bases). V lost 3 bases and J 4 bases, leaving 14 bases between the germline ends. CDR1 is SGHRS and CDR2 is YFSETQ in the germline V gene. The CDR3 is made up of 15 amino acids. The CDR3 loop is CASSSSRQAGNTIYF. CDR3 in DNA: TGCGCCAGCAGCTCGTCCAGACAGGCGGGAAACACCATATATTTT.

The CDR3 nucleotides read TGTGCCAGCAGTGAAGCAAAACTAGGGCCTGGGGAGCAGTTCTTC. Amino acids: CASSEAKLGPGEQFF. This chain connects TRBV6-1 to TRBJ2-1; D is possibly TRBD2 (5 bases). The CDR3 has 15 residues. V was clipped by 0 bases and J by 10 bases, with 16 bases between them. The V gene's germline CDR1 is MNHNS and CDR2 SASEGT.

The chain is built from TRBV5-1 and TRBJ1-2; D is uncertain. The CDR3 is made up of 16 amino acids. Germline assignment: CDR1 SGHRS and CDR2 YFSETQ. Between the trimmed V and J ends, which lost 0 bases and 0 bases, there was a span of 12 bases. CDR3 residues: CASSLEGGLANYGYTF. CDR3 DNA: TGCGCCAGCAGCTTGGAAGGCGGTTTAGCTAACTATGGCTACACCTTC. The complete variable domain, with remaining parts taken from reference TRBV5-1 and TRBJ1-2, reads KAGVTQTPRYLIKTRGQQVTLSCSPISGHRSVSWYQQTPGQGLQFLFEYFSETQRNKGNFPGRFSGRQFSNSRSEMNVSTLELGDSALYLCASSLEGGLANYGYTFGSGTRLTVV.

This clone was counted a single time. The CDR3 coding sequence is TGTGCCAGCAGCATGCGAGGGCGGGAGCTGTTTTTT. It encodes CASSMRGRELFF. This chain uses TRBV7-2 with TRBJ2-2; maybe TRBD2 (5 bases). Germline V CDR1 and CDR2: SGHTA, FQGNSA. V dropped 5 bases and J dropped 9 bases, with 10 bases sitting between them. The CDR3 sequence is 12 residues long.

V and J are TRBV10-3 and TRBJ2-2; D unclear. The V gene's germline CDR1 is ENHRY and CDR2 SYGVKD. V was cut by 2 bases and J by 6 bases, with 7 bases left in between. This CDR3 has 13 amino acids. The CDR3 protein is CAISERSPGELFF. The DNA of the CDR3 is TGTGCCATCAGTGAGCGGAGCCCCGGGGAGCTGTTTTTT.

This chain connects TRBV28 to TRBJ2-7; TRBD2 might be the D (6 bases). The V gene lost 6 bases and the J gene lost 7 bases, with 19 bases spanning the gap. Germline CDR1 MDHEN, CDR2 SYDVKM. This CDR3 comprises 14 residues. The CDR3: CASSPGAGYREQYF. As DNA, the CDR3 is TGTGCCAGCAGCCCTGGGGCGGGGTATCGGGAGCAGTACTTC. Based on the CDR3 plus reference TRBV28 and TRBJ2-7, the full variable domain is DVKVTQSSRYLVKRTGEKVFLECVQDMDHENMFWYRQDPGLGLRLIYFSYDVKMKEKGDIPEGYSVSREKKERFSLILESASTNQTSMYLCASSPGAGYREQYFGPGTRLTVT.